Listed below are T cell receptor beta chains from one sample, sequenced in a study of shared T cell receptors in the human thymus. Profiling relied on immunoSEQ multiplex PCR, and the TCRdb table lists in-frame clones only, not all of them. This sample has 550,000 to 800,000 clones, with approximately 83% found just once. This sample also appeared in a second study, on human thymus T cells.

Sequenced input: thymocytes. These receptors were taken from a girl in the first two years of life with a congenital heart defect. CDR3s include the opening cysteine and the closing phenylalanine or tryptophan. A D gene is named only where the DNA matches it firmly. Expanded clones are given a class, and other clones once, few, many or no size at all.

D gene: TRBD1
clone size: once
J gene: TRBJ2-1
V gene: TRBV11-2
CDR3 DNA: TGTGCCAGCAGAACCGACGACAGGGGGGCTTACAATGAGCAGTTCTTC
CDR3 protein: CASRTDDRGAYNEQFF

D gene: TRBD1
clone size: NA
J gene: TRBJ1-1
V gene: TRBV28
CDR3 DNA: TGTGCCAGCAGCCTCTCACAGACAGGGGTAAACACTGAAGCTTTCTTT
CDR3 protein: CASSLSQTGVNTEAFF

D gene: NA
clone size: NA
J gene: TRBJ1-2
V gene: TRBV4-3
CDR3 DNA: TGCGCCAGCAGCCTACAGGGATTTGGCTACACCTTC
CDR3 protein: CASSLQGFGYTF

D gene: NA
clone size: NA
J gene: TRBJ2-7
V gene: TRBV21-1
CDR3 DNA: TGTGCCAGCAGCAAAGTCAACGAGCAGTACTTC
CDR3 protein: CASSKVNEQYF

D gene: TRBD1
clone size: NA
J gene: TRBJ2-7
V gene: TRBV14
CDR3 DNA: TGTGCCAGCAGCCTCTGGACAGGATCAAACTCCTACGAGCAGTACTTC
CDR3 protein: CASSLWTGSNSYEQYF

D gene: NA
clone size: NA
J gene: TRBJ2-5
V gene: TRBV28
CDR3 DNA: TGTGCCAGCAGTTTACTGTCTGCCCGGGGCCAAGAGACCCAGTACTTC
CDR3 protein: CASSLLSARGQETQYF

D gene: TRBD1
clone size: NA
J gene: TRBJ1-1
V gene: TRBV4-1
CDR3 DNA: TGCGCCAGCAGCCAAGAGGGGGACAGAGTTATGAACACTGAAGCTTTCTTT
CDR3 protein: CASSQEGDRVMNTEAFF

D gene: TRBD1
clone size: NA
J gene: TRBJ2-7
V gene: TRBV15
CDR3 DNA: TGTGCCACCAGCACCGGGACAGGGGCTTCCTACGAGCAGTACTTC
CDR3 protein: CATSTGTGASYEQYF

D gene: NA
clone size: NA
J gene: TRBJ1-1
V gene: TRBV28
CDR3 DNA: TGTGCCAGCAGTTCATTTACCGGGACAATCACTGAAGCTTTCTTT
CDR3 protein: CASSSFTGTITEAFF

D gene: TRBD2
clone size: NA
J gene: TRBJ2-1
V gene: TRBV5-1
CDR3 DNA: TGCGCCAGCAGCTCCCTAGCGGGGGGGTTGGCGGACTACAATGAGCAGTTCTTC
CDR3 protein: CASSSLAGGLADYNEQFF

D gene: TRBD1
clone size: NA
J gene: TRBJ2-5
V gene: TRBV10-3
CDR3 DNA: TGTGCCACCAGGGGGACAGGGGCTACCGAAAGACAAGAGACCCAGTACTTC
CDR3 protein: CATRGTGATERQETQYF

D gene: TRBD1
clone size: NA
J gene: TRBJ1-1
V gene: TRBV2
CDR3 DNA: TGTGCCAGCAGTACAGGGGCGATGAACACTGAAGCTTTCTTT
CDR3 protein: CASSTGAMNTEAFF

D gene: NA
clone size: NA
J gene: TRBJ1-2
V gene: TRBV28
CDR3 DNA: TGTGCCAGCAGTCCTCCCGACTCTTGGCAGGGCTACACCTTC
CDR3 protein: CASSPPDSWQGYTF

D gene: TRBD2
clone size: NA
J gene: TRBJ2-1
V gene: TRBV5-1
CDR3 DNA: TGCGCCAGCAGCTCCCTGGGGGGGAGGGAGCAGTTCTTC
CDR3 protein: CASSSLGGREQFF

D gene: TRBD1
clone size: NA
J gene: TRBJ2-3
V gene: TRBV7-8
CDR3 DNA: TGTGCCAGCAGCTGGGGGTGGGGGGGACAGGGGGCCCCAGATACGCAGTATTTT
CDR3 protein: CASSWGWGGQGAPDTQYF

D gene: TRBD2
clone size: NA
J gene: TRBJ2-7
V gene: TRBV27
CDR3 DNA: TGTGCCAGCAGTCTGCAAGGACTAGCGGTCTACGAGCAGTACTTC
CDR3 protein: CASSLQGLAVYEQYF

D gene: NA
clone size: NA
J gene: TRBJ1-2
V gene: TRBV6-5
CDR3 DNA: TGTGCCAGCAGTTACCCAGGATTGAAAGGAGGCTACACCTTC
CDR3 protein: CASSYPGLKGGYTF

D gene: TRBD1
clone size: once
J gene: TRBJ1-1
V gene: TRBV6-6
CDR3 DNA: TGTGCCAGCAGTCGTCCCGATGACAGGGCCAACACTGAAGCTTTCTTT
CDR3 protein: CASSRPDDRANTEAFF

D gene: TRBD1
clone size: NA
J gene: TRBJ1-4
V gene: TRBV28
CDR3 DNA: TGTGCCAGCAGTTCCTCGGGACAGGGTTATGAAAAACTGTTTTTT
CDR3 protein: CASSSSGQGYEKLFF

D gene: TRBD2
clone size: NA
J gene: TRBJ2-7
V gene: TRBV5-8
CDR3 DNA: TGTGCCAGCAGCTCACTAGCGGGCCCGTCCTACGAGCAGTACTTC
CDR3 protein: CASSSLAGPSYEQYF

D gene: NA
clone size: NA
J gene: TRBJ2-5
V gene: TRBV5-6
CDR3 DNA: TGTGCCAGCAGCTTGATTCTAGGTACCCAGTACTTC
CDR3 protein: CASSLILGTQYF

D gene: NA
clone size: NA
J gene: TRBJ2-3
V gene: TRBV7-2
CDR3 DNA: TGTGCCAGCAGCGACTCGGCAGGGGTCACAGATACGCAGTATTTT
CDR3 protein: CASSDSAGVTDTQYF

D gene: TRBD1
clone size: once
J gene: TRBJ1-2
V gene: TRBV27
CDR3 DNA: TGTGCCAGCAGTTTACAAGGGACAGGGGTTGATGGCTACACCTTC
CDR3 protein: CASSLQGTGVDGYTF

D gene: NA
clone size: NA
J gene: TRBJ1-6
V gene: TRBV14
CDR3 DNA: TGTGCCAGCAGCCAAGATGCTAGCGGGGGCGGTTCACCCCTCCACTTT
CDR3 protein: CASSQDASGGGSPLHF

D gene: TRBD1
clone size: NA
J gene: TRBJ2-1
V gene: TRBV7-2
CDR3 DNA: TGTGCCAGCAACAGAAGGGTCTCCTACAGGGGGCAAGGTATCAATGAGCAGTTCTTC
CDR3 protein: CASNRRVSYRGQGINEQFF

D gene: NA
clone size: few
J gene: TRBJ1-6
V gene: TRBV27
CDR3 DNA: TGTGCCAGCAGTTTTGCGGAAATCGGCTCACCCCTCCACTTT
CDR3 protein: CASSFAEIGSPLHF

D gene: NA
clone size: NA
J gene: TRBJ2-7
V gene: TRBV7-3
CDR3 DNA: TGTGCCAGCAGCCCCCACCGGGTCCTGGTCTACGAGCAGTACTTC
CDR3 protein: CASSPHRVLVYEQYF

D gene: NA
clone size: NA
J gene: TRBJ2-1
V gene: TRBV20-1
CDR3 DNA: TGCAGTGCCCCTACGTTGGAGCAGTTCTTC
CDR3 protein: CSAPTLEQFF

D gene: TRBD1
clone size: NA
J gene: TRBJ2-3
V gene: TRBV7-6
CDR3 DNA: TGTGCCAGCAGCTACCGGGACAGGGGTTTGGCGCAGTATTTT
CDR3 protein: CASSYRDRGLAQYF

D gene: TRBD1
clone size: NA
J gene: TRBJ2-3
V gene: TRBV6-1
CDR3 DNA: TGTGCCAGCAGTGGCCGGGACAGGGTTTCACACACAGATACGCAGTATTTT
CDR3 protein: CASSGRDRVSHTDTQYF

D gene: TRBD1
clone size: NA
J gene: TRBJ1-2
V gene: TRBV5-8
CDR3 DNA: TGTGCCAGCAGCTTGCCCTCGGGACAGGGGGAAGGCTACACCTTC
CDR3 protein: CASSLPSGQGEGYTF

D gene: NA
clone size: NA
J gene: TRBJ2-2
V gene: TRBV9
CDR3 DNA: TGTGCCAGCAGCCTAGTGGGGCAAGACACCGGGGAGCTGTTTTTT
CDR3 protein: CASSLVGQDTGELFF

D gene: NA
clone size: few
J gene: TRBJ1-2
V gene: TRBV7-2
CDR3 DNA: TGTGCCAGCAGCTTAGAAACAGCGGCAGCCCCCCACTACTATGGCTACACCTTC
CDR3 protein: CASSLETAAAPHYYGYTF

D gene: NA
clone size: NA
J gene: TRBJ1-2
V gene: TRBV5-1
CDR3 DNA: TGCGCCAGCAGCTTGGGAACAAACAGGGTCGGCTACACCTTC
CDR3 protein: CASSLGTNRVGYTF

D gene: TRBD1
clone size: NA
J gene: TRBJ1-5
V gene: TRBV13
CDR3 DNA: TGTGCCAGCAGCTTAGCCAGGGGGCGTTCGGGAGAACAGCCCCAGCATTTT
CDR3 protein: CASSLARGRSGEQPQHF

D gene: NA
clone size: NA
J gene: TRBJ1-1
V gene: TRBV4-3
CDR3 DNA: TGCGCCAGCAGCGACGTTACAGTGAACACTGAAGCTTTCTTT
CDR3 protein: CASSDVTVNTEAFF

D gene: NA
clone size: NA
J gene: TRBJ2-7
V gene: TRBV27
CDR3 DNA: TGTGCCAGCCAGTTTAGGGGCCTTAACCCGACCTACGAGCAGTACTTC
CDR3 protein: CASQFRGLNPTYEQYF

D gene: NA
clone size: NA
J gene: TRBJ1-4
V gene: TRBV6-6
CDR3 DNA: TGTGCCAGCAGTCTCGGACAGCCAAACGGGGAAAAACTGTTTTTT
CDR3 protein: CASSLGQPNGEKLFF

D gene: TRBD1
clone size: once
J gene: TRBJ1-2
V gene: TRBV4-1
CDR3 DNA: TGCGCCAGCAGCCACGTCGACTTCTTAGGGGGCCCCGAGGACTATGGCTACACCTTC
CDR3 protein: CASSHVDFLGGPEDYGYTF

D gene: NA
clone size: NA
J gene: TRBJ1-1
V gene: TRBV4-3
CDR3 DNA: TGCGCCAGCAGCCAAGGTCGGCAGGAAAAGAACACTGAAGCTTTCTTT
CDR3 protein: CASSQGRQEKNTEAFF

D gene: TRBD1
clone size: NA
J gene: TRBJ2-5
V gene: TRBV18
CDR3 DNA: TGTGCCAGCTCACTAGGGGGCAGCACCGGAGAGACCCAGTACTTC
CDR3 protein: CASSLGGSTGETQYF

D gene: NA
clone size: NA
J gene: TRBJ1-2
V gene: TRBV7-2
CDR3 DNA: TGTGCCAGCAGCTTCAGGGGAACCCTTTGGGCCTATGGCTACACCTTC
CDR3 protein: CASSFRGTLWAYGYTF

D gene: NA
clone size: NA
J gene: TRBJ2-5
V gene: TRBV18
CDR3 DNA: TGTGCCAGCTCACCACCGGCAGGGATTCCAGAGACCCAGTACTTC
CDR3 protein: CASSPPAGIPETQYF

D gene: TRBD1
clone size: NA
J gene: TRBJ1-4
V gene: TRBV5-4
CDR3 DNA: TGTGCCAGCAGCCTGGACAGGAGTAATGAAAAACTGTTTTTT
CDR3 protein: CASSLDRSNEKLFF

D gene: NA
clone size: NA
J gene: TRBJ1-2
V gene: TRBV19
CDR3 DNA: TGTGCCAGTCAGGGAGGGGACTATGGCTACACCTTC
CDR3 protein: CASQGGDYGYTF

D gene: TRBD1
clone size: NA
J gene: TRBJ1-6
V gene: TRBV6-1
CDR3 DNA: TGTGCCAGCAGTCCTACAGGGGGCGATTCACCCCTCCACTTT
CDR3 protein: CASSPTGGDSPLHF

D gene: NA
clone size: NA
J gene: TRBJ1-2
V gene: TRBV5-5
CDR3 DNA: TGTGCCAGCAGCTTGTTGGTGGGGCTTAACTATGGCTACACCTTC
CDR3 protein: CASSLLVGLNYGYTF

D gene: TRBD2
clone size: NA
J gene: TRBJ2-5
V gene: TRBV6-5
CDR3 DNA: TGTGCCAGCAGTTACCGGCTTAGCGGGGGTCTAGAGACCCAGTACTTC
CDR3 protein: CASSYRLSGGLETQYF

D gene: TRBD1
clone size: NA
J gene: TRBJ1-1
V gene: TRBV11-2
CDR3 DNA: TGTGCCAGCAGCTTTTTTGCAGGGGGCCTTCCCGACCGCTCTGAAGCTTTCTTT
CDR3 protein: CASSFFAGGLPDRSEAFF

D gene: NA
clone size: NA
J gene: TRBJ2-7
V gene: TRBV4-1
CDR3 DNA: TGCGCCAGCAGCCAAGGGCTTAACGACGAGCAGTACTTC
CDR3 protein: CASSQGLNDEQYF

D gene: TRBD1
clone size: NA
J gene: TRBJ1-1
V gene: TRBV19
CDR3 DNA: TGTGCCAGTACCTCGACAGGGAGGAACACTGAAGCTTTCTTT
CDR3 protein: CASTSTGRNTEAFF

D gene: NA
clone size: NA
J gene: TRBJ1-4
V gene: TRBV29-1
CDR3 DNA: TGCAGCGTCACCTCAATTAAGCCCGGAAAACTGTTTTTT
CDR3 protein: CSVTSIKPGKLFF

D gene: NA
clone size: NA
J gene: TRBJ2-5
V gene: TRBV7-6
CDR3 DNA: TGTGCCAGCAGCCCCGGGAAGGTCCGTTCCCAAGAGACCCAGTACTTC
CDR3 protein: CASSPGKVRSQETQYF

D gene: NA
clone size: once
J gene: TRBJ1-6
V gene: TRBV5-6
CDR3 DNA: TGTGCCAGCAGCTTGTACGGGAGCTCCTATAATTCACCCCTCCACTTT
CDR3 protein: CASSLYGSSYNSPLHF

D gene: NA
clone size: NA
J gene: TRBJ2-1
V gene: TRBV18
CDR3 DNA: TGTGCCAGCTCGCCTTGGCAGGGGCGGGCCGCACTTTACACCTACAATGAGCAGTTCTTC
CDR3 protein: CASSPWQGRAALYTYNEQFF